Sequencing of this T cell receptor (beta chain) was carried out in a study of blood T cell repertoires in COVID-19. Study details: Material from acute and convalescent COVID-19 was sourced from the United States, Italy and Spain. Nucleic acid was either cDNA or gDNA, and it came from T cells, B-cell-depleted T cells, or PBMCs.

For this clone: A much more abundant neighbour one base away suggests this may be a read error.

In the original processing: Amplification with reference gene primers provided the estimates of nucleated cell counts. The protocol was immunoSEQ multiplex PCR, while the TCRdb copy is restricted to in-frame clones and leaves out a portion. D and trimming were read from the DNA, whereas the V and J calls and clone size are those reported in that table. Among under 95,000 clones listed, over 70% were seen once. Germline trimming cut 7 bases from V and 7 bases from J; bases unmatched to any gene: 23. The CDR3 has 19 amino acids. Germline-derived CDR1 and CDR2 are LNHDA and SQIVND (reference sequence). The TCR comes from a man aged 50 to 59 with active or convalescent COVID-19. V gene TRBV19 combines with J gene TRBJ1-4, with 8 bases matching TRBD1. Sequencing was done on a sample of peripheral blood. The CDR3 nucleotides read TGTGCCAGTAACTCCGACCGTCGGGGCAGGGGGCAGAGTGGTGAAAAACTGTTTTTT. Protein: CASNSDRRGRGQSGEKLFF. Complete variable domain (other parts from reference TRBV19 and TRBJ1-4): DGGITQSPKYLFRKEGQNVTLSCEQNLNHDAMYWYRQDPGQGLRLIYYSQIVNDFQKGDIAEGYSVSREKKESFPLTVTSAQKNPTAFYLCASNSDRRGRGQSGEKLFFGSGTQLSVL.